A selection of T cell receptor beta chains follows, all from one sample in a study of CD8 T cells in ankylosing spondylitis. A single record per CDR3 protein comes from TCRdb applying MiXCR to the 5' RACE reads. The table lists under 300,000 distinct CDR3 sequences, roughly 10% of them singletons, with around 7% in the top ten. The specimen sequenced was blood, either unsorted or a sorted T cell fraction (not recorded which). Receptor source: a male donor with ankylosing spondylitis or in good health (not recorded which). Each CDR3 is given with its conserved first and last residue. The D gene is left open where the match is weak. Only part of the rows carry a size: once, few, many, or a class if the clone is expanded.

V gene,J gene,clone size,D gene,CDR3 protein,CDR3 DNA
TRBV19,TRBJ1-2,NA,NA,CASSTHRANYGYTF,TGTGCCAGTAGTACCCACAGGGCTAACTATGGCTACACCTTC
TRBV20-1,TRBJ1-6,many,TRBD1,CSARKGGQINSPLHF,TGCAGTGCTAGAAAAGGGGGCCAGATTAATTCACCCCTCCACTTT
TRBV20-1,TRBJ2-5,many,NA,CSAPGSGLETQYF,TGCAGTGCCCCGGGAAGCGGGCTTGAGACCCAGTACTTC
TRBV5-1,TRBJ2-7,many,TRBD1,CASSLYSLGQGYEQYF,TGCGCCAGCAGCTTGTATTCCCTTGGACAGGGGTACGAGCAGTACTTC
TRBV5-1,TRBJ2-1,many,NA,CASRNYNEQFF,TGCGCCAGCAGGAATTACAATGAGCAGTTCTTC
TRBV19,TRBJ2-7,NA,TRBD1,CASSNRRGRSPYEQYF,TGTGCCAGTAGTAACCGCAGGGGGCGAAGTCCCTACGAGCAGTACTTC
TRBV9,TRBJ2-2,many,NA,CASSVVATGELFF,TGTGCCAGCAGCGTAGTGGCCACCGGGGAGCTGTTTTTT
TRBV7-9,TRBJ1-1,NA,NA,CASSLASRRVSFF,TGTGCCAGCAGCTTAGCCTCCAGGCGGGTTTCTTTCTTT
TRBV12-3/TRBV12-4,TRBJ2-1,many,NA,CASSSAGPGQFF,TGTGCCAGCAGTTCTGCGGGACCGGGGCAGTTCTTC
TRBV6-2/TRBV6-3,TRBJ2-7,few,NA,CASKTPAVSYEQYF,TGTGCCAGCAAAACCCCGGCAGTCTCCTACGAGCAGTACTTC
TRBV5-1,TRBJ2-7,NA,NA,CASSLGGNRVYEQYF,TGCGCCAGCAGCTTGGGGGGGAATAGAGTCTACGAGCAGTACTTC
TRBV7-9,TRBJ1-2,few,NA,CASSFKGIGYGYTF,TGTGCCAGCAGCTTTAAGGGTATCGGCTATGGCTACACCTTC
TRBV24-1,TRBJ2-7,many,TRBD1,CATSEGTGAYEQYF,TGTGCCACCTCGGAGGGGACAGGAGCCTACGAGCAGTACTTC
TRBV9,TRBJ2-3,few,NA,CASSATPGPGLSTDTQYF,TGTGCCAGCAGCGCAACCCCGGGACCGGGACTCAGCACAGATACGCAGTATTTT
TRBV15,TRBJ2-5,many,NA,CATRGYQETQYF,TGTGCCACTCGGGGGTACCAAGAGACCCAGTACTTC
TRBV11-1,TRBJ2-1,many,NA,CASSPLRGRPREVNEQFF,TGTGCCAGCAGCCCATTGAGGGGGAGACCCCGGGAGGTAAATGAGCAGTTCTTC
TRBV5-1,TRBJ2-1,NA,TRBD2,CASSLRTSGTYNEQFF,TGCGCCAGCAGCCTTAGGACTAGCGGAACGTACAATGAGCAGTTCTTC
TRBV20-1,TRBJ1-2,once,NA,CSARDRGKGGGYTF,TGCAGTGCTAGAGATAGAGGCAAAGGTGGCGGCTACACCTTC
TRBV5-1,TRBJ1-4,NA,NA,CASSLIPGIWEKLFF,TGCGCCAGCAGCCTCATACCGGGCATATGGGAAAAACTGTTTTTT
TRBV7-3,TRBJ2-2,many,NA,CASSLTDTNTGELFF,TGTGCCAGCAGCTTAACAGACACCAACACCGGGGAGCTGTTTTTT
TRBV4-2,TRBJ1-4,few,NA,CASSQESVVLATNEKLFF,TGTGCCAGCAGCCAAGAGTCGGTTGTTCTTGCAACTAATGAAAAACTGTTTTTT
TRBV5-1,TRBJ1-1,NA,TRBD1,CASSGGTGGGVNTEAFF,TGCGCCAGCAGCGGCGGGACAGGGGGGGGAGTGAACACTGAAGCTTTCTTT
TRBV7-8,TRBJ2-2,many,TRBD2,CASSPGLAGGSGELFF,TGTGCCAGCAGCCCGGGACTAGCGGGAGGGTCCGGGGAGCTGTTTTTT
TRBV3-1,TRBJ2-1,many,NA,CASSGFPGTPGNEQFF,TGTGCCAGCAGCGGGTTCCCCGGGACCCCGGGGAATGAGCAGTTCTTC
TRBV7-9,TRBJ2-3,many,TRBD2,CASRKGRGADTQYF,TGTGCCAGCAGAAAAGGACGGGGGGCAGATACGCAGTATTTT
TRBV2,TRBJ1-2,many,NA,CASSRDMNYGYTF,TGTGCCAGCAGCCGAGACATGAACTATGGCTACACCTTC
TRBV10-3,TRBJ2-4,NA,NA,CAISDSRIAKNIQYF,TGTGCCATCAGTGATTCCCGCATAGCCAAAAACATTCAGTACTTC
TRBV29-1,TRBJ2-1,many,NA,CSVEDWSGLAVRSYNEQFF,TGCAGCGTTGAAGATTGGAGTGGTTTAGCCGTCCGCTCCTACAATGAGCAGTTCTTC
TRBV18,TRBJ1-2,NA,TRBD1,CASSPGTGGRDGYTF,TGTGCCAGCTCACCTGGGACAGGGGGCAGAGATGGCTACACCTTC
TRBV3-1,TRBJ2-5,NA,TRBD2,CASSPPGLAGTETQYF,TGTGCCAGCAGCCCACCGGGACTAGCGGGAACAGAGACCCAGTACTTC
TRBV5-6,TRBJ1-2,few,NA,CASSLRGRNYGYTF,TGTGCCAGCAGCTTGCGGGGGCGAAACTATGGCTACACCTTC
TRBV21-1,TRBJ2-3,few,NA,CASSKGSHFSIKPGPEALSTQYF,TGTGCCAGCAGCAAAGGATCCCATTTTAGTATAAAACCGGGACCGGAAGCCCTCTCTACGCAGTATTTT